This TCR beta chain was found in a study of T cell responses to AZD1222 COVID-19 vaccine. General study points: The study found Spike-specific TCR breadth and depth rose after two AZD1222 doses.

The CDR3 has 15 residues. V was shortened by 5 bases and J by 2 bases, with 13 bases between the two germline ends. Looked up from germline, CDR1 is SGHTA and CDR2 is FQGNSA. TCRdb's copy holds only in-frame clones and misses some; the assay was immunoSEQ multiplex PCR. Of about 160,000 clones in the sample, about nine tenths were seen once. In the case of this clone: Antigen unknown.

The source of this sequence is an adult in good health. The source material was peripheral blood, sampled on day 0 of AZD1222 vaccination. V is TRBV7-2 and J is TRBJ2-1; tentative D call: TRBD2 (5 bases). The chain's CDR3 is CASSPSFGAYNEQFF. CDR3 bases: TGTGCCAGCAGCCCTAGCTTCGGGGCCTACAATGAGCAGTTCTTC.